This TCR beta chain was recovered during a study of cytomegalovirus exposure and HLA in healthy donors. Study context: The approximately 120 validation repertoires, a later analysis reported, used the same platform as the approximately 650 first-cohort repertoires.

The V gene lost 8 bases and the J gene lost 6 bases, with 13 bases spanning the gap. CDR1 is MNHNY and CDR2 is SVGAGI in the germline V gene (reference sequence). The CDR3 extends over 13 amino acids. Details on this clone: What it binds is not known.

TCRdb keeps only in-frame clones here, not all; method: immunoSEQ multiplex PCR. Among under 300,000 clones listed, about 90% were seen once. Study observations and caveats: Usually a TCR sequence was rare, but some public TCRs were found in many donors.

Sequencing used PBMCs. This clonotype was sampled from a woman aged 18-35 years in good health and CMV-seronegative. The chain couples TRBV6-6 to TRBJ2-2; perhaps TRBD1 as D (6 bases). CDR3 sequence (DNA): TGTGCCAGCTCGACCGACAGGCCCGGGGAGCTGTTTTTT. Its protein is CASSTDRPGELFF.